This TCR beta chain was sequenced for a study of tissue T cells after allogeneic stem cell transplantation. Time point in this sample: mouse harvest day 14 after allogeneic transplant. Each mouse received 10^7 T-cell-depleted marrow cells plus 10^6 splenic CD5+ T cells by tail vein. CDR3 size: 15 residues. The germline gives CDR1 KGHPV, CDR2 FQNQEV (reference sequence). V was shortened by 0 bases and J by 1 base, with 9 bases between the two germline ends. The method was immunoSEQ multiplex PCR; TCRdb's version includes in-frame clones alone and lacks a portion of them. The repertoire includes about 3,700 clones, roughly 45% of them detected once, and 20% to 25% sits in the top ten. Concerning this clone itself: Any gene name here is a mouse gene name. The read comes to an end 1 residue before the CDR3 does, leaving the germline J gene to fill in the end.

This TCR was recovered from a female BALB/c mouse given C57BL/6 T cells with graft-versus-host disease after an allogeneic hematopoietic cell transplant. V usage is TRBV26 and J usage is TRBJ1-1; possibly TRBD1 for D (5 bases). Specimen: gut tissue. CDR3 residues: CASSLSRTLNTEVFF. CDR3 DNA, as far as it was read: TGTGCCAGCAGTCTGTCGAGGACATTAAACACAGAAGTCTTC.